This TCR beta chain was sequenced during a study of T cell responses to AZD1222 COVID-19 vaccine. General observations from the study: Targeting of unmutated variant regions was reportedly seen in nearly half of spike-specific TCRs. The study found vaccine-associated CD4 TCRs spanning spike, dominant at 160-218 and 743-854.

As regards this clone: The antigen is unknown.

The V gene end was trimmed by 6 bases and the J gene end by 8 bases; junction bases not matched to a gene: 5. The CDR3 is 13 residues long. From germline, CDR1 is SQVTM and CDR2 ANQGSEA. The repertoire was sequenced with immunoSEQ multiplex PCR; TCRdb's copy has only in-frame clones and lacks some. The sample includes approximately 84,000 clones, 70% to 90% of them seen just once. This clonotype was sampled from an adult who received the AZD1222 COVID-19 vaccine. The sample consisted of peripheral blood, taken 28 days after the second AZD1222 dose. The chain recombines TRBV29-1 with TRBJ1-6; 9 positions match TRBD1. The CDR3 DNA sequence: TGCAGCGTGGGGACAGGGTTATATTCACCCCTCCACTTT. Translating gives CSVGTGLYSPLHF.